These 26 T cell receptor beta chains share one sample of origin, sequenced in a study of blood T cells in healthy people across ages. Combining a sample-barcoded 5' primer with a J-beta primer mix, a second PCR ran for about 7 to 11 cycles. TCRdb used MiXCR to reprocess the 5' RACE reads, holding one entry per CDR3 protein. Found here are 920,000 or so distinct CDR3 sequences, 35% to 55% of them singletons; the top ten hold approximately 20%. The sample consisted of blood. The receptors shown here come from a woman aged 60-75 years in good health.

For this clonotype: The junction shows a germline mismatch at one end, possibly a read error. The rearrangement uses TRBV27 and TRBJ2-1, with 7 bases fitting TRBD2. This CDR3 has 15 amino acids. The germline V gene encodes CDR1 MNHEY and CDR2 SMNVEV (reference sequence). CDR3 in amino acids: CASSSSAGFYNEQIF. CDR3 in DNA: TGTGCCAGCAGTTCGTCAGCGGGGTTCTACAATGAGCAGATCTTC.

The V and J genes are TRBV20-1 and TRBJ2-1; D may be TRBD1 or TRBD2 (6 bases each). This CDR3 spans 13 amino acids. V shed 5 bases and J shed 7 bases, with 15 bases lying between them. Germline values: CDR1 DFQATT, CDR2 SNEGSKA (reference sequence). The CDR3 nucleotides are TGCAGTGCTTCTCCGGGGGCGCAAAATGAGCAGTTCTTC. Residues: CSASPGAQNEQFF.

The chain carries TRBV9 and TRBJ2-1; 8 bases are shared with TRBD2. CDR1 is SGDLS and CDR2 is YYNGEE in the germline V gene. The CDR3 is made up of 15 amino acids. Losses at the gene ends were 4 bases for V and 4 bases for J; bases not matched to a gene: 7. CDR3 nucleotide sequence: TGTGCCAGCAGCCGGGAGGGTTCGGTGTACAATGAGCAGTTCTTC. Amino acid sequence: CASSREGSVYNEQFF.

This clonotype occurred a few times. V and J are TRBV11-2 and TRBJ1-6, with D unclear. The germline V and J ends were trimmed by 0 bases and 9 bases, with 15 bases remaining between them. CDR1 and CDR2 from the germline V gene are SGHAT and FQNNGV. The CDR3 runs to 16 residues. CDR3 sequence: CASSLESHSLGSPLHF. Here the CDR3 DNA reads TGTGCCAGCAGCTTAGAGTCCCACAGCCTCGGTTCACCCCTCCACTTT.

V gene TRBV12-3 or TRBV12-4 combines with J gene TRBJ1-5; 7 bases match TRBD1. CDR3 size: 14 residues. Trimming cost V 7 bases and J 0 bases; bases outside gene matches: 3. The CDR3: CASTRGSSNQPQHF. The CDR3 nucleotides read TGTGCCAGCACCAGGGGGTCTAGCAATCAGCCCCAGCATTTT.

The V and J genes are TRBV20-1 and TRBJ2-7; either TRBD1 or TRBD2 may fit D (5 bases each). This CDR3 region has 13 residues. With 6 bases removed from V and 2 bases from J, the gap between germline ends came to 14 bases. The germline CDR1 and CDR2 sequences are DFQATT and SNEGSKA (reference sequence). CDR3 DNA: TGCAGTGCCAGAAGGGACGAAGCCTACGAGCAGTACTTC. Encoded protein: CSARRDEAYEQYF.

The rearrangement uses TRBV9 and TRBJ2-7; tentative D call: TRBD2 (6 bases). CDR1 is SGDLS and CDR2 is YYNGEE in the germline V gene. The CDR3 sequence is 16 residues long. V dropped 0 bases and J dropped 6 bases, with 19 bases sitting between them. Here the CDR3 DNA reads TGTGCCAGCAGCGTAGGGTGGGCGGACTATCCCGGCGAGCAGTACTTC. Protein: CASSVGWADYPGEQYF.

This clonotype was found a few times. The rearrangement joins TRBV24-1 to TRBJ2-4; D ambiguous. The germline V gene has CDR1 KGHDR and CDR2 SFDVKD. The CDR3 is made up of 13 amino acids. V was pared by 7 bases and J by 0 bases, with 6 bases between. Here the CDR3 reads CATRQKAKNIQYF. CDR3 in DNA: TGTGCCACCAGGCAGAAAGCCAAAAACATTCAGTACTTC.

The chain links TRBV25-1 to TRBJ2-2; 10 bases fit TRBD2. The CDR3 is 13 amino acids. Unmatched junction bases numbered 5, after V lost 8 bases and J lost 8 bases. Looked up from germline, CDR1 is MGHDK and CDR2 is SYGVNS. The CDR3 loop reads CASGGLARGELFF. In DNA form, the CDR3 reads TGTGCCAGCGGGGGACTAGCGAGGGGGGAGCTGTTTTTT.

The genes are TRBV12-3 or TRBV12-4 and TRBJ1-1; D remains unclear. The V and J ends lost 5 bases and 12 bases respectively, with 13 bases between them. CDR3 length equals 11 residues. DNA of the CDR3: TGTGCCAGCAGTCGGAATAGCGCGACTTTCTTT. It codes for CASSRNSATFF.

The V call is TRBV27, the J call TRBJ2-3; 9 positions agree with TRBD2. The CDR3 extends over 16 amino acids. The ends lost 1 base at V and 1 base at J; junction bases unmatched: 3. Per the germline V gene, CDR1 is MNHEY and CDR2 is SMNVEV (reference sequence). CDR3 nucleotides: TGTGCCAGCAGTTTATTAGGCGGGAGGGGCACAGATACGCAGTATTTT. Translated: CASSLLGGRGTDTQYF.

The rearrangement links TRBV12-3 or TRBV12-4 to TRBJ1-2; tentative D call: TRBD1 (5 bases). CDR3 size: 13 residues. V gave up 5 bases and J gave up 6 bases, with 13 bases separating them. CDR3 sequence reads: CASSLGAVDGYTF. In nucleotides, the CDR3 is TGTGCCAGCAGTCTCGGGGCAGTCGATGGCTACACCTTC.

V usage is TRBV7-8 and J usage is TRBJ2-7; D perhaps matches TRBD1 (5 bases). The CDR3 covers 14 residues. Germline loops: CDR1 SGHVS, CDR2 FQNEAQ. Trimming shortened V by 1 base and J by 5 bases, and 12 bases separated the two germline ends. The chain's CDR3 is CASSLGYRNNEQYF. CDR3 nucleotide sequence: TGTGCCAGCAGCTTAGGGTACAGGAATAACGAGCAGTACTTC.

This clonotype was observed a few times. The rearrangement joins TRBV29-1 to TRBJ2-6, with 7 bases that match TRBD1. V gave up 6 bases and J gave up 0 bases; unmatched junction bases: 8. Germline loops: CDR1 SQVTM, CDR2 ANQGSEA. This CDR3 comprises 16 residues. The CDR3 sequence is CSVRGRESSGANVLTF. In nucleotides, the CDR3 is TGCAGCGTAAGGGGGCGCGAGAGCTCTGGGGCCAACGTCCTGACTTTC. The complete variable domain, with remaining parts taken from reference TRBV29-1 and TRBJ2-6, reads SAVISQKPSRDICQRGTSLTIQCQVDSQVTMMFWYRQQPGQSLTLIATANQGSEATYESGFVIDKFPISRPNLTFSTLTVSNMSPEDSSIYLCSVRGRESSGANVLTFGAGSRLTVL.

The J gene is TRBJ1-4, the V gene TRBV6-5; D is perhaps TRBD1 (6 bases). This CDR3 spans 16 amino acids. From germline, CDR1 is MNHEY and CDR2 SVGAGI. V shed 2 bases and J shed 0 bases, with 10 bases lying between them. The CDR3 DNA reads TGTGCCAGCAGTTACCGACAGGCCTCAACTAATGAAAAACTGTTTTTT. Protein: CASSYRQASTNEKLFF.

This clonotype turned up a few times. CDR3 loop: CSATTDRENEQYF. The CDR3 DNA reads as TGCAGTGCTACCACGGACAGGGAGAACGAGCAGTACTTC. The chain combines TRBV20-1 with TRBJ2-7, with 8 bases that match TRBD1. Germline V gene lookup returns CDR1 DFQATT and CDR2 SNEGSKA (reference sequence). Germline trimming cut 4 bases from V and 5 bases from J; bases unmatched to any gene: 7. This CDR3 is 13 amino acids long.

The chain employs TRBV25-1 and TRBJ2-5; the match to TRBD2 covers 7 bases. Germline-derived CDR1 and CDR2 are MGHDK and SYGVNS. This CDR3 spans 15 amino acids. V trimming: 3 bases; J trimming: 5 bases; junction bases outside the gene matches: 9. CDR3 region: CASSDLGGSGETQYF. In DNA, the CDR3 is TGTGCCAGCAGTGATTTGGGGGGGTCTGGCGAGACCCAGTACTTC. Variable domain in full (rest from reference TRBV25-1 and TRBJ2-5): EADIYQTPRYLVIGTGKKITLECSQTMGHDKMYWYQQDPGMELHLIHYSYGVNSTEKGDLSSESTVSRIRTEHFPLTLESARPSHTSQYLCASSDLGGSGETQYFGPGTRLLVL.

The chain carries TRBV7-9 and TRBJ2-1, with no clear D. This CDR3 is 13 amino acids long. V was clipped by 1 base and J by 9 bases, with 10 bases between them. Germline CDR1 and CDR2: SEHNR and FQNEAQ (reference sequence). CDR3 sequence (DNA): TGTGCCAGCAGCTTAGAGATGGATAGTGAGCAGTTCTTC. Protein sequence: CASSLEMDSEQFF.

The chain combines TRBV6-1 with TRBJ2-3; possibly TRBD1 for D (5 bases). Trimming shortened V by 8 bases and J by 0 bases, and 12 bases separated the two germline ends. The CDR3 has 14 residues. Germline loops: CDR1 MNHNS, CDR2 SASEGT. The chain's CDR3 is CASGRGGSTDTQYF. CDR3 nucleotides: TGTGCCAGCGGAAGGGGCGGTAGCACAGATACGCAGTATTTT.

This chain links TRBV29-1 with TRBJ1-2; D is unclear. The germline V gene encodes CDR1 SQVTM and CDR2 ANQGSEA. V lost 0 bases, J lost 5 bases, and 13 bases lay in between. The CDR3 covers 14 residues. The CDR3 bases are TGCAGCGTTGAAGAGAGGCAGGCTGATTATGGCTACACCTTC. This codes for CSVEERQADYGYTF.

In this sample, this clonotype turned up a few times. This sequence joins TRBV5-1 and TRBJ1-2; 7 bases line up with TRBD1. The CDR3 totals 12 residues. Germline-derived CDR1 and CDR2 are SGHRS and YFSETQ. V was clipped by 4 bases and J by 7 bases; unmatched bases: 4. The CDR3 is CASSVYRGGYTF. In DNA, the CDR3 is TGCGCCAGCAGCGTTTACAGGGGTGGCTACACCTTC.

The rearrangement links TRBV4-1 to TRBJ2-1; maybe TRBD2 (6 bases). Looked up from germline, CDR1 is MGHRA and CDR2 is YSYEKL. The CDR3 contains 14 residues. The V and J ends lost 4 bases and 7 bases respectively, with 14 bases between them. CDR3 loop: CASSRPGRGNEQFF. The CDR3 DNA reads as TGCGCCAGCAGCCGCCCCGGACGGGGGAATGAGCAGTTCTTC.

This clonotype was recorded only once. This chain's CDR3 is CASSKGLAGGGSSYEQYF. The CDR3 coding sequence is TGTGCCAGCAGCAAGGGACTAGCAGGAGGTGGGAGCTCCTACGAGCAGTACTTC. V gene TRBV7-9 combines with J gene TRBJ2-7; the match to TRBD2 covers 9 bases. CDR1 is SEHNR, CDR2 FQNEAQ, per germline (reference sequence). CDR3 length equals 18 residues. The junction had 14 bases not matched to a gene; V was cut back by 5 bases and J by 0 bases.

The chain recombines TRBV19 with TRBJ2-4, with 7 bases matching TRBD2. From germline, CDR1 is LNHDA and CDR2 SQIVND (reference sequence). The CDR3 spans 16 residues. Trimming cost V 2 bases and J 13 bases; bases outside gene matches: 17. In DNA form, the CDR3 reads TGTGCCAGTAGTATAACCGGGAGGACGGCCTTTAAGGAGCAGTACTTC. Its protein is CASSITGRTAFKEQYF.

This clonotype appeared a few times. The V and J genes are TRBV12-3 or TRBV12-4 and TRBJ1-1; D not resolved. V gave up 6 bases and J gave up 2 bases, with 7 bases separating them. CDR3 length equals 12 residues. This CDR3 is CASSFANTEAFF. The CDR3 DNA reads as TGTGCCAGCAGCTTTGCCAACACTGAAGCTTTCTTT.

This clonotype was observed a handful of times. V and J are TRBV3-1 and TRBJ2-7, with 10 bases identical to TRBD2. J lost 2 bases, V lost 4 bases, and 5 bases had no gene match. This CDR3 contains 15 residues. From germline, CDR1 is LGHDT and CDR2 YNNKEL (reference sequence). CDR3 amino acids: CASSPGTSDTYEQYF. The CDR3 nucleotides are TGTGCCAGCAGCCCCGGGACTAGCGACACCTACGAGCAGTACTTC.